This T cell receptor beta chain was sequenced in a study of Ad26.COV2.S vaccination and SARS-CoV-2 variants. This clone was found a few times. Only in-frame clones appear in the TCRdb table, and some are missing; sequencing was by immunoSEQ multiplex PCR. The table lists roughly 380,000 clones, approximately 87% of them singletons, with less than 4% in the top ten. Stated treatment: roughly 20 received Ad26.COV2.S at low or high dose, single or two shots; 5 received placebo; per-sample allocation not given. Day 63 after the first vaccine or placebo injection was the time point for sampling. This specimen consisted of peripheral blood, obtained in a trial of Ad26.COV2.S vaccine versus placebo. The clonotype originates from a person between 18 and 65 years old who received the Ad26.COV2.S COVID-19 vaccine or a placebo.

CDR3 amino acids: CASSLDGQPNTEAFF. CDR3 in DNA: TGTGCCAGCAGCTTAGATGGACAACCGAACACTGAAGCTTTCTTT. J is TRBJ1-1 and V is TRBV11-3; D perhaps matches TRBD1 (5 bases). The CDR3 is made up of 15 amino acids. V was cut by 0 bases and J by 1 base, with 9 bases left in between. Germline V gene lookup returns CDR1 SGHNT and CDR2 YENEEA.